The T cell receptor beta chain under discussion was sequenced for a study of T cell responses to AZD1222 COVID-19 vaccine. The protocol was immunoSEQ multiplex PCR, while the TCRdb copy is restricted to in-frame clones and leaves out a portion. The sample records about 92,000 clones, more than 75% being singletons. The CDR3 sequence is 15 residues long. V gave up 4 bases and J gave up 5 bases; unmatched junction bases: 10. Germline-derived CDR1 and CDR2 are SGHRS and YFSETQ. The clonotype was recovered from an adult in good health. The specimen was peripheral blood, collected on day 0 of AZD1222 vaccination. V and J are TRBV5-1 and TRBJ1-2; 8 positions agree with TRBD1. DNA for the CDR3: TGCGCCAGCAGCGGAACCGGGACAGGCCGATATGGCTACACCTTC. Translated, it gives CASSGTGTGRYGYTF.